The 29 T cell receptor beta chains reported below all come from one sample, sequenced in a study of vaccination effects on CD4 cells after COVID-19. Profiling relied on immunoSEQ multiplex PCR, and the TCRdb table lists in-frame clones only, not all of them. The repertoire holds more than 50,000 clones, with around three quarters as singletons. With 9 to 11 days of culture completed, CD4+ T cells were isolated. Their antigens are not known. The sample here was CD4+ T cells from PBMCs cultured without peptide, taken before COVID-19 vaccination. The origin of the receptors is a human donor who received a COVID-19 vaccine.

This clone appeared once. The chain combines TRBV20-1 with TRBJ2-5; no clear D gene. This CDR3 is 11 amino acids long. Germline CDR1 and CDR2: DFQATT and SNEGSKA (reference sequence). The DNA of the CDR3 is TGCAGCAGGATCGCTCAAGAGACCCAGTACTTC. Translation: CSRIAQETQYF.

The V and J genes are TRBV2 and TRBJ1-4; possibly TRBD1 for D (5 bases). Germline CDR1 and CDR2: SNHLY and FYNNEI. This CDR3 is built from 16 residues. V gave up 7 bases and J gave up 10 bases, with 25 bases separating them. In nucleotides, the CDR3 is TGTGCCAGCACCCTATCCGCAGTTGGGGGAAGGGGAAAACTGTTTTTT. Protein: CASTLSAVGGRGKLFF.

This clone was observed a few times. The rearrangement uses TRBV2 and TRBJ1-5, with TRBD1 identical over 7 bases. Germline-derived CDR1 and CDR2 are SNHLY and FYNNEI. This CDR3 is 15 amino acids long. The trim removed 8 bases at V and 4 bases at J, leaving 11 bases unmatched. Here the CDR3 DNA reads TGTGCCAGCTCCATAGCGGCAGGGGGGAATCAGCCCCAGCATTTT. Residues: CASSIAAGGNQPQHF.

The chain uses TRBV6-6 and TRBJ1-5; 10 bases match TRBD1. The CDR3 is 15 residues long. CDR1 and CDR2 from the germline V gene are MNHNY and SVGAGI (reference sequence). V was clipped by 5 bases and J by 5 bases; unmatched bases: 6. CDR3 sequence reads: CASSPGTGVDQPQHF. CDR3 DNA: TGTGCCAGCAGTCCCGGGACAGGGGTGGATCAGCCCCAGCATTTT.

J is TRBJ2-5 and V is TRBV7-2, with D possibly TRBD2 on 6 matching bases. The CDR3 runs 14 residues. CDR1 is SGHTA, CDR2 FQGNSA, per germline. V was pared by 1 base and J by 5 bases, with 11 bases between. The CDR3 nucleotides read TGTGCCAGCAGCTTAGATGGAGGGCGGGAGACCCAGTACTTC. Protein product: CASSLDGGRETQYF.

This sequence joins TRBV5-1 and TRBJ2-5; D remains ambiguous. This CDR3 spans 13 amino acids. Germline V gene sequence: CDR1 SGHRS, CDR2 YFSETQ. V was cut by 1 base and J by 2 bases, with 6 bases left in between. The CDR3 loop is CASSLPGQETQYF. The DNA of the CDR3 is TGCGCCAGCAGCTTGCCTGGACAAGAGACCCAGTACTTC.

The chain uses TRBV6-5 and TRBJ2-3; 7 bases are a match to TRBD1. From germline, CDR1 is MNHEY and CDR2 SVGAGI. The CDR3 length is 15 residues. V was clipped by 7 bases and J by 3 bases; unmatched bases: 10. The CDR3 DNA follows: TGTGCCAGCAATCGAGGGGGCGCTGGTACAGATACGCAGTATTTT. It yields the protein CASNRGGAGTDTQYF.

CDR3 DNA: TGTGCCAGCAGTTACTCGAGTAGAGGGCTTCTCAATCAGCCCCAGCATTTT. Its protein is CASSYSSRGLLNQPQHF. The chain joins TRBV6-2 or TRBV6-3 to TRBJ1-5; D unclear. V was clipped by 0 bases and J by 3 bases, with 15 bases between them. The CDR3 sequence is 17 residues long. The germline V gene encodes CDR1 MNHEY and CDR2 SVGEGT.

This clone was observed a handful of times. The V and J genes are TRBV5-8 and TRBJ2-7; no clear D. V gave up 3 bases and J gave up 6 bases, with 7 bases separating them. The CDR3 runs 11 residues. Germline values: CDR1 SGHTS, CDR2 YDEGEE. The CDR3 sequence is CASSWSLEQYV. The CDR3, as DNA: TGTGCCAGCAGCTGGTCACTCGAGCAGTACGTC.

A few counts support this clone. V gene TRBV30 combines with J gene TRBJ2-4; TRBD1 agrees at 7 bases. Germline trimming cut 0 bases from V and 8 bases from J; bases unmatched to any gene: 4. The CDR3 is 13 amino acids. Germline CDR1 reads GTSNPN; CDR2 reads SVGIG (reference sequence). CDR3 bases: TGTGCCTGGAGTGTAAAGGGGGCGGACATTCAGTACTTC. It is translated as CAWSVKGADIQYF.

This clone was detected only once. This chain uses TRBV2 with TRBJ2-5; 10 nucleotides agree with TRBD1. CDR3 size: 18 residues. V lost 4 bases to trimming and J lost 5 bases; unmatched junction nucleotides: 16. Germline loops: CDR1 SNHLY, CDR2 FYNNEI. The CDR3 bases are TGTGCCAGCAGTGCTATCCGGGACAGGGGATTGAGGAGGGAGACCCAGTACTTC. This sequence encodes CASSAIRDRGLRRETQYF.

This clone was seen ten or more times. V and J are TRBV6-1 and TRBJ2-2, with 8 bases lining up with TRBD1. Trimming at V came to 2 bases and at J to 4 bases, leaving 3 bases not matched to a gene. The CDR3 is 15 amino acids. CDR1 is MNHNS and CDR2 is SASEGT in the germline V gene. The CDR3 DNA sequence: TGTGCCAGCAGTGAAATGGGACAGGTCACCGGGGAGCTGTTTTTT. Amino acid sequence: CASSEMGQVTGELFF.

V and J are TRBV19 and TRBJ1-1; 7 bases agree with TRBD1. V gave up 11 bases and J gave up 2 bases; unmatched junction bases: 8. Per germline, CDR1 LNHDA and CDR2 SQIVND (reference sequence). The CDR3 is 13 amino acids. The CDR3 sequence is CAVRDSANTEAFF. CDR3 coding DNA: TGTGCCGTCCGGGACAGCGCCAACACTGAAGCTTTCTTT.

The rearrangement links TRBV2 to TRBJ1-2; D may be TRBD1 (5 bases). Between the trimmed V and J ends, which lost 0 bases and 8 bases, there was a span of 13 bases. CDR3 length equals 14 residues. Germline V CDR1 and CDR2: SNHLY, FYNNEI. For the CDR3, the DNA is TGTGCCAGCAGTGAAGCCAGGACACTCAACGGCTACACCTTC. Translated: CASSEARTLNGYTF.

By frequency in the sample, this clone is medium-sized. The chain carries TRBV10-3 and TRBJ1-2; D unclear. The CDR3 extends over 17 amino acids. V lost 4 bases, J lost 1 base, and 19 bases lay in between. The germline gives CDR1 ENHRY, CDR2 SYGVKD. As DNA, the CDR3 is TGTGCCATCAGTGGGCCCGGGTCCTCGATACTTAACTATGGCTACACCTTC. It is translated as CAISGPGSSILNYGYTF.

CDR3 sequence: CAWSVQGGLHGYTF. The CDR3 coding sequence is TGTGCCTGGAGTGTACAAGGGGGCCTTCATGGCTACACCTTC. The chain carries TRBV30 and TRBJ1-2; 7 bases align to TRBD1. The trim removed 0 bases at V and 6 bases at J, leaving 7 bases unmatched. This CDR3 is built from 14 residues. Germline CDR1 reads GTSNPN; CDR2 reads SVGIG (reference sequence).

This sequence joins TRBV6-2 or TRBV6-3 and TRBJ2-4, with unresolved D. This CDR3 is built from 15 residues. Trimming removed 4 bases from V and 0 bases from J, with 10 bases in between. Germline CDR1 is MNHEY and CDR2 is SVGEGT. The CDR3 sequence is CASSFNTIAKNIQYF. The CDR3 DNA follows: TGTGCCAGCAGTTTCAACACTATAGCCAAAAACATTCAGTACTTC.

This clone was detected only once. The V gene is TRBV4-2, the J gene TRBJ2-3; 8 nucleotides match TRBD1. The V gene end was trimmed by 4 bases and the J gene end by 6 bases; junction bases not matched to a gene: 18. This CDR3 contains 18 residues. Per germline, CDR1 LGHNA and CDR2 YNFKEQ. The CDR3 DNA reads TGTGCCAGCAGCCCAACCGGACAGGGAGGAACGGAACGCGATACGCAGTATTTT. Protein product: CASSPTGQGGTERDTQYF.

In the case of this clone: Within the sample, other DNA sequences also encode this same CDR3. CDR3 sequence (DNA): TGCGCCAGCAGCCAAGATAGAGGCACTGAAGCTTTCTTT. This gives the protein CASSQDRGTEAFF. This rearrangement joins TRBV4-1 to TRBJ1-1; no clear D gene. With 0 bases removed from V and 4 bases from J, the gap between germline ends came to 6 bases. Germline lookup yields CDR1 MGHRA and CDR2 YSYEKL. The CDR3 runs 13 residues.

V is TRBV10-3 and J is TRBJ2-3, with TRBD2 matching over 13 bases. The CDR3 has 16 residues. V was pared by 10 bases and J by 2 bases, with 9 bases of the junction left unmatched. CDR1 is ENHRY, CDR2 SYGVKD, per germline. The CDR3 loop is CATSGLAGDLTDTQYF. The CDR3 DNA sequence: TGTGCCACTAGTGGACTAGCGGGGGACCTCACAGATACGCAGTATTTT.

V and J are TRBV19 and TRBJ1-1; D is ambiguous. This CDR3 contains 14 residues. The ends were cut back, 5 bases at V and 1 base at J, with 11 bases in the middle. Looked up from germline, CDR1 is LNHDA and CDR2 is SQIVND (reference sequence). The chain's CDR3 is CASSSGLANTEAFF. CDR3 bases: TGTGCCAGTAGTTCGGGGTTGGCGAACACTGAAGCTTTCTTT.

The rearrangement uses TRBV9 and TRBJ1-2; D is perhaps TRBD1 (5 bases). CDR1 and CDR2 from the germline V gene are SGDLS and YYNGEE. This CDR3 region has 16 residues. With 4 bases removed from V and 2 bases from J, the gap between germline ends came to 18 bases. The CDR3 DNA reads TGTGCCAGCAGCCCAACCGGGACTTCGGCAAACTATGGCTACACCTTC. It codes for CASSPTGTSANYGYTF. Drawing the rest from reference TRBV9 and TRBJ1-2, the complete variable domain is DSGVTQTPKHLITATGQRVTLRCSPRSGDLSVYWYQQSLDQGLQFLIQYYNGEERAKGNILERFSAQQFPDLHSELNLSSLELGDSALYFCASSPTGTSANYGYTFGSGTRLTVV.

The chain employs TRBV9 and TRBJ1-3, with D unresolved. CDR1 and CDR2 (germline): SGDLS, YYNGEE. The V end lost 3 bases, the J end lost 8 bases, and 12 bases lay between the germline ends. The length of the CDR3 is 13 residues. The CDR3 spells CASSAQMSDTIYF. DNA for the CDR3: TGTGCCAGCAGCGCCCAGATGAGTGACACCATATATTTT.

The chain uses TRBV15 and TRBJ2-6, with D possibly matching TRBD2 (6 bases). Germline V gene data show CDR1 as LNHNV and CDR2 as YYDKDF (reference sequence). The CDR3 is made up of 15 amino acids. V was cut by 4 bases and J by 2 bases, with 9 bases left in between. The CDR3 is CATSTTGAGANVLTF. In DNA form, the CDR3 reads TGTGCCACCAGCACCACGGGGGCTGGGGCCAACGTCCTGACTTTC.

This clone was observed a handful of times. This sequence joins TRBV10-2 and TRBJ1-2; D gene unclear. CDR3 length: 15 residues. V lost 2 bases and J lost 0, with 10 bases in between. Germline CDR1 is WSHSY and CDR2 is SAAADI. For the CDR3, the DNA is TGCGCCAGCAGTGAGAGGAACGGGGCTAACTATGGCTACACCTTC. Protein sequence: CASSERNGANYGYTF.

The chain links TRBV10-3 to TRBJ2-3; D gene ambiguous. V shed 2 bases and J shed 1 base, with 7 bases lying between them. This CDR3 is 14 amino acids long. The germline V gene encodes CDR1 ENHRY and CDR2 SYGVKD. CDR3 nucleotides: TGTGCCATCAGTGAGGTCGAGCGCACAGATACGCAGTATTTT. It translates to CAISEVERTDTQYF.

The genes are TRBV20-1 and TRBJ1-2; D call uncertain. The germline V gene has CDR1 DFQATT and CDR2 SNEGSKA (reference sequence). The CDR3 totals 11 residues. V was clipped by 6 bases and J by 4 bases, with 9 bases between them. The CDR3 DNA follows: TGCAGTGCCCCACTGACCTATGGCTACACCTTC. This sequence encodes CSAPLTYGYTF.

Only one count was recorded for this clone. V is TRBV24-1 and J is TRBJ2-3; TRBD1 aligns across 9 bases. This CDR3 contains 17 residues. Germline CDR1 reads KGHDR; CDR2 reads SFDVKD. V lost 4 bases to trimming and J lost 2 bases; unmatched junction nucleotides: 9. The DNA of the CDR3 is TGTGCCACCAGTGACCCAAGACAGGGGGGAAACACAGATACGCAGTATTTT. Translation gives CATSDPRQGGNTDTQYF.

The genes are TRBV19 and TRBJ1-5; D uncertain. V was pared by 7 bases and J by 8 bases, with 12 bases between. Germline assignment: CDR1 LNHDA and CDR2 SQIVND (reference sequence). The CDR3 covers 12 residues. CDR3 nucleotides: TGTGCCAGTAACGAGGCCTTGAAGCCCCAGCATTTT. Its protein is CASNEALKPQHF.